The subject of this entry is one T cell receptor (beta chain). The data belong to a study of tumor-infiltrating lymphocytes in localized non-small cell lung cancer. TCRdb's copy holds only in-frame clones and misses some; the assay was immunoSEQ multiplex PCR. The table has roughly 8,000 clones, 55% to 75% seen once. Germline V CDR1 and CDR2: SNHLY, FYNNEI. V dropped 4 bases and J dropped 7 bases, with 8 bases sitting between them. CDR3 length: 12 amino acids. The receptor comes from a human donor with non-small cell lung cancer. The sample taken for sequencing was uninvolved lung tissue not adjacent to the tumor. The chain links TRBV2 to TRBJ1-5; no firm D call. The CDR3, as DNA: TGTGCCAGCAGTGGGTGGACCCAGCCCCAGCATTTT. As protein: CASSGWTQPQHF. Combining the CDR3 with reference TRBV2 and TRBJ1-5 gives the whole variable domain EPEVTQTPSHQVTQMGQEVILRCVPISNHLYFYWYRQILGQKVEFLVSFYNNEISEKSEIFDDQFSVERPDGSNFTLKIRSTKLEDSAMYFCASSGWTQPQHFGDGTRLSIL.